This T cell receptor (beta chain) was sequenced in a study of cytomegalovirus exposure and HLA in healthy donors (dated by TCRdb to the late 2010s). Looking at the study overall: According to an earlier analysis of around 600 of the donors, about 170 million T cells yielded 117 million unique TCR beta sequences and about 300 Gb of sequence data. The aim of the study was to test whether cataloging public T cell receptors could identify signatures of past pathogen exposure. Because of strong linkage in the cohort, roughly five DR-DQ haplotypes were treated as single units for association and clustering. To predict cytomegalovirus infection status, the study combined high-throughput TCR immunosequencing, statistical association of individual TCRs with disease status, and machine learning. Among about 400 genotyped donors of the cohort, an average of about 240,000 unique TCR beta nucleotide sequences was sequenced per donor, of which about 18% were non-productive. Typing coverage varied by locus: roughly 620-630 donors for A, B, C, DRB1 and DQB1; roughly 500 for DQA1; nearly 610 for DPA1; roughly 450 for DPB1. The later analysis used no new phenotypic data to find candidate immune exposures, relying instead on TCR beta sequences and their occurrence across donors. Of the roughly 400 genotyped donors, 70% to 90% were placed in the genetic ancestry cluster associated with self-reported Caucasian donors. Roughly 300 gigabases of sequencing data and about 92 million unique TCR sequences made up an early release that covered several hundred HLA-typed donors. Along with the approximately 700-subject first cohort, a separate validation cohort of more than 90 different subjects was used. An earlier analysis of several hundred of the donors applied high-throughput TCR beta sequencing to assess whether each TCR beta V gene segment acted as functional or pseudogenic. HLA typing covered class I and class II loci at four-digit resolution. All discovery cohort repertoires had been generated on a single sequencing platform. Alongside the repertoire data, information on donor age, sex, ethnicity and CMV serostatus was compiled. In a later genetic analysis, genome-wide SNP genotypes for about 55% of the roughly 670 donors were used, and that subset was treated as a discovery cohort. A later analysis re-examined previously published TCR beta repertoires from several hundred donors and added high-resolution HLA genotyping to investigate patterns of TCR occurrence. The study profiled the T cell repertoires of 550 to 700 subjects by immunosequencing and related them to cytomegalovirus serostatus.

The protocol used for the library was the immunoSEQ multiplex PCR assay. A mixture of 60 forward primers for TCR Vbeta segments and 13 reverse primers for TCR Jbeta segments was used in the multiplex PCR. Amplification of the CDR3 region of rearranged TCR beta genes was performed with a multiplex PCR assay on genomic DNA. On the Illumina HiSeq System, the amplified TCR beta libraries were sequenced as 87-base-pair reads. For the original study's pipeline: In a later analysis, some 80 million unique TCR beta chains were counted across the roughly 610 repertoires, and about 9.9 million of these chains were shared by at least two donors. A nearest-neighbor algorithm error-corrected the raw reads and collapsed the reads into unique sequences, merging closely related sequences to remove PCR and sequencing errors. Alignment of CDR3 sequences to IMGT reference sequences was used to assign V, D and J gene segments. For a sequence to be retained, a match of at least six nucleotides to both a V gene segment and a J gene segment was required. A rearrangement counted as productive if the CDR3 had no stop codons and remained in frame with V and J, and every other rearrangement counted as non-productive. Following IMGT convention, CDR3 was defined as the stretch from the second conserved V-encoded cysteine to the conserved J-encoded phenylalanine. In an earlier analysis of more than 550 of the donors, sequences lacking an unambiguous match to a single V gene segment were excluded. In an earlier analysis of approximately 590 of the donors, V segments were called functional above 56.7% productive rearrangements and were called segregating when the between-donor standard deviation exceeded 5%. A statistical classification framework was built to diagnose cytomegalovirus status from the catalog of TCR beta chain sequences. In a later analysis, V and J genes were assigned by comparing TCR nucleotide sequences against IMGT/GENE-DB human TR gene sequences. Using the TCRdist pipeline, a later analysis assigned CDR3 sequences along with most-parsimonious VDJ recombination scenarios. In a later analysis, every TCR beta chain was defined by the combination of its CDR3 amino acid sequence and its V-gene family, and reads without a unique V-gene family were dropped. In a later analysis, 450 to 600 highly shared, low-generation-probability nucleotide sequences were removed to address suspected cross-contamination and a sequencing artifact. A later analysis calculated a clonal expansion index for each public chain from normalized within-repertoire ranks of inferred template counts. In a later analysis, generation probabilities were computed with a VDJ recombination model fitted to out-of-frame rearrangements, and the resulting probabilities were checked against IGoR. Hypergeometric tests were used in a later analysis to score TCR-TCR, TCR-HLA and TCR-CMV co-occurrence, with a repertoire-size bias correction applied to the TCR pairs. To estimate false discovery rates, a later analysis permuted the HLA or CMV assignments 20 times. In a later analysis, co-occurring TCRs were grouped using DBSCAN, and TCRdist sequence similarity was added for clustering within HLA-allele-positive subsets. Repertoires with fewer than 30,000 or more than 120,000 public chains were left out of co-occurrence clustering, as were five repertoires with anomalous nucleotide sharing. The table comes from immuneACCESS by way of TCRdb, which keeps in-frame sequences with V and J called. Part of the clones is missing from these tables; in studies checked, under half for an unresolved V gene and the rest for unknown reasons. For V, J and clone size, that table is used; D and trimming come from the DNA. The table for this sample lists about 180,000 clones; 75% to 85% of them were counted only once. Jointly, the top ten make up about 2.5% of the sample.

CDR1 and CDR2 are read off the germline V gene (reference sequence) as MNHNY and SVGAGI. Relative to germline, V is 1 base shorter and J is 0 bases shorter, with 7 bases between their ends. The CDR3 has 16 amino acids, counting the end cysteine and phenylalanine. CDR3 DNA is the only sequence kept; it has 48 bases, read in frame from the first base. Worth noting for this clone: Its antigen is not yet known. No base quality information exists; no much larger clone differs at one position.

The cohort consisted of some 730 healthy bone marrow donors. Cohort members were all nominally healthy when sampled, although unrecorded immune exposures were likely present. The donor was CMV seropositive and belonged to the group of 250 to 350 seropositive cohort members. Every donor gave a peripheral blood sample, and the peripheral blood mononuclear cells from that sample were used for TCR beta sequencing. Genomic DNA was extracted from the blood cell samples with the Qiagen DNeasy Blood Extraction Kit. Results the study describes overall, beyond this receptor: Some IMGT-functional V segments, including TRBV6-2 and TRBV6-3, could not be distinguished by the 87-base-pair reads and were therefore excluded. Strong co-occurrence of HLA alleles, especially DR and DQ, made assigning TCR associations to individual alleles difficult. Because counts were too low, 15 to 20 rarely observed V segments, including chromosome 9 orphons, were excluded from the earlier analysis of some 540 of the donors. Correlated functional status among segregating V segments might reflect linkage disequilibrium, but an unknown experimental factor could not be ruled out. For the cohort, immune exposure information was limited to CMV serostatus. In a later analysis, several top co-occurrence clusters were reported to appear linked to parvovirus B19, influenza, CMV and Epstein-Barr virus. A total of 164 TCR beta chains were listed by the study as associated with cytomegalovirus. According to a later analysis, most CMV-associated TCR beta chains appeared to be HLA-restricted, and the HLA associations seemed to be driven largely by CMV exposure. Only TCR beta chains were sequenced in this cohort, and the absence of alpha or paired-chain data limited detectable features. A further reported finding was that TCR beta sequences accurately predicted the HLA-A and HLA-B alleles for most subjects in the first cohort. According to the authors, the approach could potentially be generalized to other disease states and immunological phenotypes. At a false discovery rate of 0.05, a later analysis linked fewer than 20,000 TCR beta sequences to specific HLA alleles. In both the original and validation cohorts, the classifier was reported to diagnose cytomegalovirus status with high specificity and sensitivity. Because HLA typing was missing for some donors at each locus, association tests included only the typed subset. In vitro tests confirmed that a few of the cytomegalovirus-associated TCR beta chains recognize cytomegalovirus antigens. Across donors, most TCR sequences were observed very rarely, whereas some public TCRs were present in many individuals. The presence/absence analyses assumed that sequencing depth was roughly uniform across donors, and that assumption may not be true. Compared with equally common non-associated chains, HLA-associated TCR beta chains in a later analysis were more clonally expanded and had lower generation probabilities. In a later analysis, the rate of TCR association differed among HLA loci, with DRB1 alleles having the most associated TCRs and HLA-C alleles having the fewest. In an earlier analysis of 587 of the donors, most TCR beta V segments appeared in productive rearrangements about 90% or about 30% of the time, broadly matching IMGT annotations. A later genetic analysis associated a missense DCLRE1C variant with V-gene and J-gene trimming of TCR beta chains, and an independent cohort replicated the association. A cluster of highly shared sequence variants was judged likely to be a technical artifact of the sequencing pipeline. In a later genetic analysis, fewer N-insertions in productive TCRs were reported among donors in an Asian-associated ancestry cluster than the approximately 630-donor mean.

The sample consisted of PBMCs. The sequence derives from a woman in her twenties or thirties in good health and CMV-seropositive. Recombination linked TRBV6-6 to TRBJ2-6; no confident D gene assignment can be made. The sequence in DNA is TGTGCCAGCAGTTACTTTCAGTACTCTGGGGCCAACGTCCTGACTTTC. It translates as CASSYFQYSGANVLTF.